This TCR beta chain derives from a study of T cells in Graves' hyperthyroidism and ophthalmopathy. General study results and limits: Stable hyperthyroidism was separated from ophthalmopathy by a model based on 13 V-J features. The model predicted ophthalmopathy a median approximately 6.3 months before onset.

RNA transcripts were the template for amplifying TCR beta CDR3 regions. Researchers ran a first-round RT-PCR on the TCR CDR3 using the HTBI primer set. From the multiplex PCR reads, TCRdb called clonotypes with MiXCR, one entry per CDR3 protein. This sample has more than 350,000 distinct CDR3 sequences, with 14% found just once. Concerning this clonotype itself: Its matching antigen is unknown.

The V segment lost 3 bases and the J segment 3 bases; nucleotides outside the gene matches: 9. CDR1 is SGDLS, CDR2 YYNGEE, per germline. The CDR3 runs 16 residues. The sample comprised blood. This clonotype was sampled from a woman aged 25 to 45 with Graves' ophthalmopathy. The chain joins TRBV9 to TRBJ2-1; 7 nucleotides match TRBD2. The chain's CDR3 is CASSAPAGERYNEQFF. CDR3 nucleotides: TGTGCCAGCAGCGCACCTGCGGGGGAACGCTACAATGAGCAGTTCTTC.